These 20 T cell receptor beta chains were all obtained from the same sample, sequenced in a study of beta chain features in type 1 diabetes. All of the isolated RNA was reverse transcribed, so expressed TCRB transcripts were sequenced. The data were produced by immunoSEQ multiplex PCR, yet TCRdb's version contains in-frame clones alone and is incomplete. The sample has hundreds of thousands of clones; 68% are singletons. The sequenced sample consisted of naive CD4+ T cells from blood. The receptors come from a man aged 25 to 40 in good health.

The chain carries TRBV19 and TRBJ2-3; D gene uncertain. The CDR3 sequence is 13 residues long. The V end lost 5 bases, the J end lost 2 bases, and 8 bases lay between the germline ends. Germline V gene data show CDR1 as LNHDA and CDR2 as SQIVND (reference sequence). CDR3 nucleotide sequence: TGTGCCAGTAGTTCCGGCTACACAGATACGCAGTATTTT. Residues: CASSSGYTDTQYF.

The chain has TRBV7-2 and TRBJ2-3; D gene ambiguous. The CDR3 extends over 11 amino acids. CDR1 is SGHTA, CDR2 FQGNSA, per germline. V was pared by 2 bases and J by 5 bases, with 2 bases between. DNA for the CDR3: TGTGCCAGCAGCTTAAAAGATACGCAGTATTTT. This encodes CASSLKDTQYF.

The chain recombines TRBV29-1 with TRBJ2-5, with D possibly being TRBD2 (5 bases). The CDR3 loop spans 14 amino acids. Germline assignment: CDR1 SQVTM and CDR2 ANQGSEA. Trimming cost V 1 base and J 9 bases, with 18 bases left between them. DNA for the CDR3: TGCAGCGTTGAAGCCTTGGACCGCCTGAGGGCCCAGTACTTC. As protein: CSVEALDRLRAQYF. Based on the CDR3 plus reference TRBV29-1 and TRBJ2-5, the full variable domain is SAVISQKPSRDICQRGTSLTIQCQVDSQVTMMFWYRQQPGQSLTLIATANQGSEATYESGFVIDKFPISRPNLTFSTLTVSNMSPEDSSIYLCSVEALDRLRAQYFGPGTRLLVL.

A word on this clone: The identical CDR3 is also encoded by other nucleotide sequences in the sample. This chain connects TRBV30 to TRBJ1-3; the D is unclear. Trimming shortened V by 1 base and J by 0 bases, and 4 bases separated the two germline ends. Germline V gene lookup returns CDR1 GTSNPN and CDR2 SVGIG (reference sequence). The CDR3 consists of 13 residues. Here the CDR3 DNA reads TGTGCCTGGAGTGGGGGCTCTGGAAACACCATATATTTT. This translates into CAWSGGSGNTIYF.

This clone was detected a few times. Different DNA sequences within this sample yield the same CDR3. J is TRBJ2-3 and V is TRBV30; 9 bases are a match to TRBD2. This CDR3 is 14 amino acids long. The germline V gene encodes CDR1 GTSNPN and CDR2 SVGIG (reference sequence). V dropped 3 bases and J dropped 3; count of bases not matched to a gene: 4. CDR3 sequence reads: CAWRVSGGTDTQYF. CDR3 DNA sequence: TGTGCCTGGAGGGTTAGCGGGGGTACAGATACGCAGTATTTT.

The V call is TRBV7-9, the J call TRBJ2-1; TRBD2 matches 7 bases. Germline lookup yields CDR1 SEHNR and CDR2 FQNEAQ (reference sequence). The length of the CDR3 is 14 residues. Trimming at V came to 5 bases and at J to 5 bases, leaving 6 bases not matched to a gene. The CDR3 DNA sequence: TGTGCCAGCAGCAAAATCGGGACTAACAATGAGCAGTTCTTC. Its translation is CASSKIGTNNEQFF.

This chain connects TRBV5-1 to TRBJ2-7; possibly TRBD2 for D (6 bases). The germline V gene has CDR1 SGHRS and CDR2 YFSETQ. CDR3 length equals 14 residues. Trimming removed 3 bases at V and 2 bases at J, with 12 bases between. In nucleotides, the CDR3 is TGCGCCAGCAGCTGGGGAGGATCCACCTACGAGCAGTACTTC. Its protein product is CASSWGGSTYEQYF.

The chain employs TRBV25-1 and TRBJ2-3; weak D call: TRBD2 (6 bases). Germline V gene data show CDR1 as MGHDK and CDR2 as SYGVNS. Trimming removed 3 bases at V and 5 bases at J, with 9 bases between. The CDR3 is 13 residues long. DNA of the CDR3: TGTGCCAGCAGTGATTCGGGGGTAGATACGCAGTATTTT. It specifies CASSDSGVDTQYF. The whole variable domain, remainder taken from reference TRBV25-1 and TRBJ2-3, is EADIYQTPRYLVIGTGKKITLECSQTMGHDKMYWYQQDPGMELHLIHYSYGVNSTEKGDLSSESTVSRIRTEHFPLTLESARPSHTSQYLCASSDSGVDTQYFGPGTRLTVL.

In this sample, this clone turned up a few times. V is TRBV30 and J is TRBJ2-3; 7 bases agree with TRBD2. Trimming cost V 0 bases and J 1 base; bases outside gene matches: 4. Germline-derived CDR1 and CDR2 are GTSNPN and SVGIG (reference sequence). CDR3 size: 15 residues. The DNA for the CDR3 is TGTGCCTGGAGTGTGGCTGCGGGGGGCACAGATACGCAGTATTTT. It encodes CAWSVAAGGTDTQYF.

The V and J genes are TRBV7-2 and TRBJ1-6, with a tentative D call TRBD1 (5 bases). Trimming took off 4 bases at V and 7 bases at J, with 8 bases between the two ends. The V gene's germline CDR1 is SGHTA and CDR2 FQGNSA. The CDR3 extends over 13 amino acids. The CDR3 region has the DNA TGTGCCAGCAGCTCGAAGGGGAATTCACCCCTCCACTTT. Translated: CASSSKGNSPLHF.

CDR3 in amino acids: CALGPSVDYEQFF. CDR3 in DNA: TGTGCCCTCGGGCCCTCGGTCGACTATGAGCAGTTCTTC. The rearrangement joins TRBV30 to TRBJ2-1; D unclear. The CDR3 extends over 13 amino acids. The V gene lost 8 bases and the J gene lost 8 bases, with 19 bases spanning the gap. From germline, CDR1 is GTSNPN and CDR2 SVGIG (reference sequence).

This chain joins TRBV7-9 and TRBJ2-1; D may correspond to TRBD1 or TRBD2 (5 bases each). V was pared by 1 base and J by 5 bases, with 12 bases between. The CDR3 runs to 15 residues. CDR1 is SEHNR, CDR2 FQNEAQ, per germline (reference sequence). In nucleotides, the CDR3 is TGTGCCAGCAGCTTAGGGTCGGGACGTAACAATGAGCAGTTCTTC. This translates into CASSLGSGRNNEQFF.

This rearrangement joins TRBV14 to TRBJ1-1; D gene unclear. This CDR3 is 13 amino acids long. Trimming shortened V by 6 bases and J by 0 bases, and 8 bases separated the two germline ends. Germline lookup yields CDR1 SGHDN and CDR2 FVKESK. CDR3 sequence: CASRVELNTEAFF. In nucleotides, the CDR3 is TGTGCCAGCAGGGTGGAATTGAACACTGAAGCTTTCTTT.

Of note for this clone: Other DNA sequences from this sample encode an identical CDR3 as well. This rearrangement joins TRBV9 to TRBJ2-3, with D unresolved. CDR1 and CDR2 (germline): SGDLS, YYNGEE. The CDR3 extends over 14 amino acids. With 2 bases removed from V and 0 bases from J, the gap between germline ends came to 7 bases. CDR3 loop: CASSVLTSTDTQYF. In DNA form, the CDR3 reads TGTGCCAGCAGCGTCCTCACGAGCACAGATACGCAGTATTTT.

The chain uses TRBV25-1 and TRBJ2-1; a weak D match, TRBD2 (5 bases). Germline values: CDR1 MGHDK, CDR2 SYGVNS. The V gene lost 5 bases and the J gene lost 4 bases, with 15 bases spanning the gap. This CDR3 has 15 residues. The CDR3 sequence is CASSKSRGPYNEQFF. Written as DNA, the CDR3 is TGTGCCAGCAGTAAAAGTAGAGGGCCTTACAATGAGCAGTTCTTC. Using reference TRBV25-1 and TRBJ2-1 for the parts outside the CDR3, the full variable domain is EADIYQTPRYLVIGTGKKITLECSQTMGHDKMYWYQQDPGMELHLIHYSYGVNSTEKGDLSSESTVSRIRTEHFPLTLESARPSHTSQYLCASSKSRGPYNEQFFGPGTRLTVL.

The gene calls are TRBV23-1 and TRBJ2-4; D is perhaps TRBD2 (6 bases). Being an ORF, TRBV23-1 has a function that is uncertain. CDR3 size: 16 residues. Trimming took off 0 bases at V and 0 bases at J, with 9 bases between the two ends. DNA for the CDR3: TGCGCCAGCAGTCAATCGGAGGGCTTAGCCAAAAACATTCAGTACTTC. It translates to CASSQSEGLAKNIQYF.

With respect to this clone: Other DNA sequences in this sample translate to the same CDR3. This sequence joins TRBV30 and TRBJ2-2; D is unresolved. The CDR3 contains 11 residues. The V gene's germline CDR1 is GTSNPN and CDR2 SVGIG (reference sequence). V gave up 5 bases and J gave up 0 bases, with 1 base separating them. CDR3 sequence: CAWSNTGELFF. For the CDR3, the DNA is TGTGCCTGGTCGAACACCGGGGAGCTGTTTTTT.

The rearrangement links TRBV7-2 to TRBJ2-1, with a tentative D call TRBD1 (5 bases). Germline V gives CDR1 SGHTA, CDR2 FQGNSA. V shed 1 base and J shed 4 bases, with 8 bases lying between them. CDR3 size: 14 residues. For the CDR3, the DNA is TGTGCCAGCAGCTTAGGACAGATTTACAATGAGCAGTTCTTC. As protein: CASSLGQIYNEQFF.

The CDR3 spells CSAAQFEEQYF. The CDR3 region has the DNA TGCAGTGCTGCACAGTTCGAAGAGCAGTACTTC. The chain employs TRBV20-1 and TRBJ2-7; D call uncertain. This CDR3 has 11 amino acids. Trimming pared 5 bases from V and 7 bases from J, leaving 12 bases between. In germline, CDR1 is DFQATT, CDR2 SNEGSKA (reference sequence).

The V gene is TRBV5-6, the J gene TRBJ2-3, with a tentative D call TRBD2 (5 bases). Trimming left V 4 bases short and J 7 bases short, with 10 bases between. Germline V gives CDR1 SGHDT, CDR2 YYEEEE. This CDR3 region has 12 residues. CDR3 sequence: CASSPSGNTQYF. CDR3 bases: TGTGCCAGCAGCCCGAGCGGAAATACGCAGTATTTT. The whole variable domain, filled in from reference TRBV5-6 and TRBJ2-3, reads DAGVTQSPTHLIKTRGQQVTLRCSPKSGHDTVSWYQQALGQGPQFIFQYYEEEERQRGNFPDRFSGHQFPNYSSELNVNALLLGDSALYLCASSPSGNTQYFGPGTRLTVL.